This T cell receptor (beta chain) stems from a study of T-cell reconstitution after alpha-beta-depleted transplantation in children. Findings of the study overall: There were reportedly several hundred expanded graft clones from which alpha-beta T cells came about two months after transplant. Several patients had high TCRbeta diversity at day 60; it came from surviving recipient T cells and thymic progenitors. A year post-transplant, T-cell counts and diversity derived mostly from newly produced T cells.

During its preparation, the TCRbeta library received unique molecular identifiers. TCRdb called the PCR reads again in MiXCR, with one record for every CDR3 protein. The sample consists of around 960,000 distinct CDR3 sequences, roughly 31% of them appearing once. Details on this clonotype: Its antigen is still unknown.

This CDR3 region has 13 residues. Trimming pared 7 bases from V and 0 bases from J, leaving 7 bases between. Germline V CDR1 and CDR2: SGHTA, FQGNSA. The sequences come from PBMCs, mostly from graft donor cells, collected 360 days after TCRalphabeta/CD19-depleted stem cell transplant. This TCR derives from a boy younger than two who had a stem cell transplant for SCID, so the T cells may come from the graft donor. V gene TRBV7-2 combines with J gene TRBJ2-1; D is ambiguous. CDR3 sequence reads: CASTNSSYNEQFF. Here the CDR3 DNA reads TGTGCCAGCACGAATAGCTCCTACAATGAGCAGTTCTTC.